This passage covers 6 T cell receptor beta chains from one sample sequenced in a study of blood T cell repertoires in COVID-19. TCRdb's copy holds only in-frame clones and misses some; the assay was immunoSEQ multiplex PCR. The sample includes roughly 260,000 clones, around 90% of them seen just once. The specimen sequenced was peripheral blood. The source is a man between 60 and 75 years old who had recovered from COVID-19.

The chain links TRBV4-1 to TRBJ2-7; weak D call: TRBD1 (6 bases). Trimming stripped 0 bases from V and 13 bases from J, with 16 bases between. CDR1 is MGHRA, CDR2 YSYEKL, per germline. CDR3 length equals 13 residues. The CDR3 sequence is CASSQDRQDQAYF. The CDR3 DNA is TGCGCCAGCAGCCAAGATCGACAGGACCAGGCCTACTTC.

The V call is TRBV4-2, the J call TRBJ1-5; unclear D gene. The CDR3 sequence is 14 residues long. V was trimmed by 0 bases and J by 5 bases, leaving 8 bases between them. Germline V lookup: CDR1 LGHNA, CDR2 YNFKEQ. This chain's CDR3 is CASSQDVGHQPQHF. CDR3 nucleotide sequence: TGTGCCAGCAGCCAAGACGTGGGCCATCAGCCCCAGCATTTT.

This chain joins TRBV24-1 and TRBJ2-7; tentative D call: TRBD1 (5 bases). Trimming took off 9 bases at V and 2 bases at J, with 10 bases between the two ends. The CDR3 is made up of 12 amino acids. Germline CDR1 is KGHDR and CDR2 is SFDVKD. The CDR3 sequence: CATEDKTYEQYF. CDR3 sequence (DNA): TGTGCCACCGAGGACAAAACCTACGAGCAGTACTTC.

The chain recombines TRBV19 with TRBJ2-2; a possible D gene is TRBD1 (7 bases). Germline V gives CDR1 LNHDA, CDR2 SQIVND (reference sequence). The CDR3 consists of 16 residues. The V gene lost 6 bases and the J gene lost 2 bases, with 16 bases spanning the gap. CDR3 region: CASRLGGQRNTGELFF. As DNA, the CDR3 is TGTGCCAGTAGATTGGGGGGACAGAGAAACACCGGGGAGCTGTTTTTT.

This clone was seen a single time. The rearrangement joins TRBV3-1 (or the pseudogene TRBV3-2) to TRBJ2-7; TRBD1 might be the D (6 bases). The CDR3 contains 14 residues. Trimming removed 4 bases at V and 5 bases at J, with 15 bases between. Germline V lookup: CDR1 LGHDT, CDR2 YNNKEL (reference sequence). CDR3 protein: CASSRGTPTDEQYF. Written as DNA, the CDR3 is TGTGCCAGCAGCCGGGGGACACCTACGGACGAGCAGTACTTC.

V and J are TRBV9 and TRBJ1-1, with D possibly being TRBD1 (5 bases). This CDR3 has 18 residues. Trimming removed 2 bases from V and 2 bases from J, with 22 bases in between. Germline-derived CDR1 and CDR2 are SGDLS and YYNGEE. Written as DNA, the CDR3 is TGTGCCAGCAGCGTCTCTCAACTAATTCGACAGCCCAACACTGAAGCTTTCTTT. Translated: CASSVSQLIRQPNTEAFF.